These T cell receptor beta chains were read from a single sample in a study of CD8+CD57+ T cells in acquired aplastic anemia. TCRdb called the reads again in MiXCR, with one record for every CDR3 protein. The data show under 200,000 distinct CDR3 sequences, about 50% seen once. Sequencing was performed on sorted CD4+, CD8+, or CD8+CD57+ T cells (not recorded which) from PBMCs. Receptor source: a human donor with aplastic anemia. Both conserved end residues are part of each CDR3. Each record gives: clone size, V gene, D gene, J gene, CDR3 DNA, CDR3 protein. The D gene is left open where the match is weak. Clone sizes are given selectively: once, few, many, or a class where the clone is expanded.

size: many
V: TRBV2
D: NA
J: TRBJ1-1
DNA: TGTGCCAGCAGTGTGAGGGGTTCGAACACTGAAGCTTTCTTT
CDR3: CASSVRGSNTEAFF

size: many
V: TRBV2
D: NA
J: TRBJ2-7
DNA: TGTGCCAGCATGGGAGCGGGCGACTCCTACGAGCAGTACTTC
CDR3: CASMGAGDSYEQYF

size: NA
V: TRBV10-3
D: TRBD2
J: TRBJ2-3
DNA: TGTGCCATCAGTGAGGGGCGACTAGCAACAGATACGCAGTATTTT
CDR3: CAISEGRLATDTQYF

size: many
V: TRBV4-1
D: TRBD1
J: TRBJ1-2
DNA: TGCGCCAGCAGCCAAGGCGGACAGGGGGCTTTCGGCTACACCTTC
CDR3: CASSQGGQGAFGYTF

size: NA
V: TRBV19
D: NA
J: TRBJ2-1
DNA: TGTGCCAGCAGTTCCTTTTCGGGGAGGTACAATGAGCAGTTCTTC
CDR3: CASSSFSGRYNEQFF

size: NA
V: TRBV7-9
D: TRBD1
J: TRBJ2-7
DNA: TGTGCCAGCAGTGAGACAGGGGGCAACGAGCAGTACTTC
CDR3: CASSETGGNEQYF

size: NA
V: TRBV2
D: NA
J: TRBJ1-2
DNA: TGTGCCAGCCTCCAGGAAGGGGGATGGAGGTATGGCTACACCTTC
CDR3: CASLQEGGWRYGYTF

size: many
V: TRBV29-1
D: NA
J: TRBJ2-3
DNA: TGCAGCGCACCCTTAAGCTCCGATACGCAGTATTTT
CDR3: CSAPLSSDTQYF

size: many
V: TRBV6-6
D: NA
J: TRBJ1-1
DNA: TGTGCCAGCACCATAACGACAGGAGGCACTGAAGCTTTCTTT
CDR3: CASTITTGGTEAFF

size: once
V: TRBV5-4
D: NA
J: TRBJ1-2
DNA: TGTGCCAGCAGCTCACCGACCAACTATGGCTACACCTTC
CDR3: CASSSPTNYGYTF

size: NA
V: TRBV11-1
D: TRBD2
J: TRBJ2-3
DNA: TGTGCCAGCAGCACCCCCCCTAGCGGGAGGATGAGGGGCACAGATACGCAGTATTTT
CDR3: CASSTPPSGRMRGTDTQYF

size: few
V: TRBV15
D: NA
J: TRBJ1-5
DNA: TGTGCCACCAGCTACGACGTTCGCAATCAGCCCCAGCATTTT
CDR3: CATSYDVRNQPQHF

size: NA
V: TRBV2
D: TRBD1
J: TRBJ1-2
DNA: TGTGCCAGCAGACAGGGGACCAACTATGGCTACACCTTC
CDR3: CASRQGTNYGYTF

size: NA
V: TRBV3-1
D: TRBD2
J: TRBJ2-1
DNA: TGTGCCAGCAGCGATAGCGGGAGGGCCCTAGGTGAGCAGTTCTTC
CDR3: CASSDSGRALGEQFF

size: few
V: TRBV2
D: NA
J: TRBJ1-6
DNA: TGTGCCAGCAAGGGCAGGGTATATTCACCCCTCCACTTT
CDR3: CASKGRVYSPLHF

size: NA
V: TRBV10-3
D: TRBD2
J: TRBJ2-3
DNA: TGTGCTATCAGTAGTCCGGGACTAGCGGGAGCGGCAGATACGCAGTCTTTC
CDR3: CAISSPGLAGAADTQSF

size: many
V: TRBV7-6
D: NA
J: TRBJ1-2
DNA: TGTGCCAGCAGCTTCTTAGGGGGGCTGAACTATGGCTACACCTTC
CDR3: CASSFLGGLNYGYTF

size: NA
V: TRBV25-1
D: TRBD1
J: TRBJ1-3
DNA: TGTGCCAGCAGTGAGCAGGGGGTGTTCGGAAACACCATATATTTT
CDR3: CASSEQGVFGNTIYF

size: many
V: TRBV5-1
D: NA
J: TRBJ1-1
DNA: TGCGCCAGCAGCTCGCTGGGCTTCACTGAAGCTTTCTTT
CDR3: CASSSLGFTEAFF

size: many
V: TRBV5-6
D: NA
J: TRBJ2-1
DNA: TGTGCCAGCAGTTCGGACTTCGGCAATGAGCAGTTCTTC
CDR3: CASSSDFGNEQFF

size: NA
V: TRBV2
D: NA
J: TRBJ1-1
DNA: TGTGCCAGCTACAGGCTCTGGTCTGAAGCTTTCTTT
CDR3: CASYRLWSEAFF

size: NA
V: TRBV6-5
D: NA
J: TRBJ1-5
DNA: TGTGCCAGCAGTTACTCGCCACTCGGCAATCAGCCCCAGCATTTT
CDR3: CASSYSPLGNQPQHF

size: many
V: TRBV30
D: NA
J: TRBJ2-7
DNA: TGTGCCTGGAGTGTAGCTAGCTTCTACGAGCAGTACTTC
CDR3: CAWSVASFYEQYF

size: many
V: TRBV6-5
D: NA
J: TRBJ1-1
DNA: TGTGCCAGCAGCCCCTCGGAGGGGTTGAACACTGAAGCTTTCTTT
CDR3: CASSPSEGLNTEAFF

size: NA
V: TRBV29-1
D: TRBD2
J: TRBJ2-5
DNA: TGCAGCGTTGAAGGGACGAGGGCGGGAGTCGAGACCCAGTACTTC
CDR3: CSVEGTRAGVETQYF

size: NA
V: TRBV24-1
D: TRBD1
J: TRBJ1-2
DNA: TGTGCCACCAGTGGTCACAACAGGGGCCCCGATGGCTACACCTTC
CDR3: CATSGHNRGPDGYTF

size: many
V: TRBV5-1
D: NA
J: TRBJ2-3
DNA: TGCGCCAGCAGCGATGACTTCTCCGCAGATACGCAGTATTTT
CDR3: CASSDDFSADTQYF

size: NA
V: TRBV14
D: NA
J: TRBJ2-7
DNA: TGTGCCAGCAATTCCGCGGGGAACCACGAGCAGTACTTC
CDR3: CASNSAGNHEQYF

size: NA
V: TRBV25-1
D: TRBD1
J: TRBJ1-3
DNA: TGTGCCAGCAGTGAATTACTATACTGGACAGGGGTCTCTGGAAACACCATATATTTT
CDR3: CASSELLYWTGVSGNTIYF

size: NA
V: TRBV15
D: TRBD2
J: TRBJ2-3
DNA: TGTGCCACCAGCAGCCCGGGAGGCAGTGGCGGGAGCACAGATACGCAGTATTTT
CDR3: CATSSPGGSGGSTDTQYF

size: few
V: TRBV19
D: NA
J: TRBJ2-7
DNA: TGTGCCAGTAGTATAGAGCGGTCGGGCGAGCAGTACTTC
CDR3: CASSIERSGEQYF

size: NA
V: TRBV20-1
D: NA
J: TRBJ2-7
DNA: TGCAGTGCTAGTTGGCTAGGAACCTACGAGCAGTACTTC
CDR3: CSASWLGTYEQYF

size: NA
V: TRBV15
D: TRBD2
J: TRBJ2-3
DNA: TGTGCCACCAGCAGAGCTGGACTAGCGATCACAGATACGCAGTATTTT
CDR3: CATSRAGLAITDTQYF

size: NA
V: TRBV7-8
D: NA
J: TRBJ2-3
DNA: TGTGCCAGCAGGGGACTGGGCACAGATACGCAGTATTTT
CDR3: CASRGLGTDTQYF

size: few
V: TRBV28
D: NA
J: TRBJ1-1
DNA: TGTGCCAGCCAGGGGAGATTGAACACTGAAGCTTTCTTT
CDR3: CASQGRLNTEAFF

size: many
V: TRBV6-6
D: NA
J: TRBJ1-5
DNA: TGTGCCAGCAGTTACTCTGCGGGAGGAGCCCAGCATTTT
CDR3: CASSYSAGGAQHF

size: many
V: TRBV29-1
D: NA
J: TRBJ2-5
DNA: TGCAGCGTATCCCGGACAGAGCTAAGAGAGACCCAGTACTTC
CDR3: CSVSRTELRETQYF

size: many
V: TRBV6-1
D: NA
J: TRBJ2-3
DNA: TGTGCCAGCAGTGATGGGGTCCCGCAGTATTTT
CDR3: CASSDGVPQYF

size: NA
V: TRBV19
D: TRBD1
J: TRBJ1-2
DNA: TGTGCCAGTAGCGGACAGGTAGGATCATATGGCTACACCTTC
CDR3: CASSGQVGSYGYTF

size: NA
V: TRBV12-3/TRBV12-4
D: NA
J: TRBJ1-1
DNA: TGTGCCAGCAGTCAGACCGGACAGACCACTGAAGCTTTCTTT
CDR3: CASSQTGQTTEAFF

size: NA
V: TRBV9
D: TRBD1
J: TRBJ1-6
DNA: TGTGCCAGCAGCGTGGGGACAGGCAGTTCACCCCTCCACTTT
CDR3: CASSVGTGSSPLHF

size: few
V: TRBV13
D: NA
J: TRBJ1-2
DNA: TGTGCCAGCAGCTTAGGCCACGGGCAGGGGCTTTATGGCTACACCTTC
CDR3: CASSLGHGQGLYGYTF

size: many
V: TRBV9
D: NA
J: TRBJ2-6
DNA: TGTGCCAGCAGCGATTGGGGGATGGGGGCCAACGTCCTGACTTTC
CDR3: CASSDWGMGANVLTF

size: NA
V: TRBV6-1
D: TRBD1
J: TRBJ2-7
DNA: TGTGCCAGCAGTGGGAGTCTGACAGGGACCTACGAGCAGTACTTC
CDR3: CASSGSLTGTYEQYF

size: many
V: TRBV9
D: NA
J: TRBJ1-1
DNA: TGTGCCAGCAGCGCGTCTCTGGACAGCCTTTACACTGAAGCTTTCTTT
CDR3: CASSASLDSLYTEAFF

size: many
V: TRBV11-3
D: NA
J: TRBJ2-7
DNA: TGTGCCAGCAGCCCAAGGACAGATTCCTACGAGCAGTACTTC
CDR3: CASSPRTDSYEQYF

size: few
V: TRBV10-3
D: NA
J: TRBJ1-4
DNA: TGTGCCATCAGTGCAGGGGCAACGAATGAAAAACTGTTTTTT
CDR3: CAISAGATNEKLFF

size: many
V: TRBV11-3
D: NA
J: TRBJ2-5
DNA: TGTGCCAGCAGCCCAGGTACGGGAGCAGAGACCCAGTACTTC
CDR3: CASSPGTGAETQYF

size: many
V: TRBV9
D: TRBD2
J: TRBJ2-3
DNA: TGTGCCAGCAGCGGCACCCACAGCGGGAGGCCGGATACGCAGTATTTT
CDR3: CASSGTHSGRPDTQYF

size: many
V: TRBV7-6
D: TRBD1
J: TRBJ1-1
DNA: TGTGCCAGCAGCTTGCAGACAGGGTTGCGGCTGGCTGAAGCTTTCTTT
CDR3: CASSLQTGLRLAEAFF

size: NA
V: TRBV10-3
D: NA
J: TRBJ2-7
DNA: TGTGCCATCAGTGAGTCACTAGGCAGGTCGAGCTCCTACGAGCAGTACTTC
CDR3: CAISESLGRSSSYEQYF

size: NA
V: TRBV19
D: TRBD1
J: TRBJ2-7
DNA: TGTGCCAGTTACTCCGGGACAGGGGGTGGCGAGCAGTACTTC
CDR3: CASYSGTGGGEQYF

size: NA
V: TRBV19
D: NA
J: TRBJ1-2
DNA: TGTGCCAGTAGTTTGCAGGGTCTACATGGCTACACCTTC
CDR3: CASSLQGLHGYTF